These 25 T cell receptor beta chains were all obtained from the same sample, sequenced in a study of regulatory T cells in long-lasting Graves disease (dated by TCRdb to about 2021). According to the study, the label for this sample's time point signals: persistent/refractory GD, antithyroid drugs over 5 years with positive TRAb. RNA was extracted from PBMCs in TRIzol for both TCR sequencing and RNA sequencing. Libraries came from multiplex PCR. Instrument used: Illumina HiSeq 4000. TCR beta libraries were built with iRepertoire HTBI primers and Arm-PCR amplification of CDR3 regions. TCRdb reprocessing: public reads trimmed at Q25 with fastp, clones called with MiXCR, in-frame beta chains kept. CDR3 protein sequences are deduplicated, and each keeps its most common genes and DNA. Here the sample has some 420,000 distinct CDR3 sequences; 22% occur a single time. The top ten clones comprise around 12% of the sample.

Sequenced material: peripheral blood mononuclear cells (PBMCs), taken when the disease was refractory, from a patient treated with antithyroid drugs. The receptor set was obtained from a female donor with Graves disease.

This clonotype was recorded many times. The J gene is TRBJ1-5, the V gene TRBV29-1, with no clear D. The V end was cut by 4 bases, the J end by 1 base, with 5 bases between. Germline V gene sequence: CDR1 SQVTM, CDR2 ANQGSEA. The CDR3 runs 12 residues. CDR3 protein: CSVADSNQPQHF. CDR3 coding DNA: TGCAGCGTTGCTGACAGCAATCAGCCCCAGCATTTT.

In its sample, this clonotype was seen a few times. The chain carries TRBV6-2 or TRBV6-3 and TRBJ2-2; D is unclear. CDR1 and CDR2 from the germline V gene are MNHEY and SVGEGT. V was trimmed by 2 bases and J by 5 bases, leaving 15 bases between them. CDR3 length equals 16 residues. DNA of the CDR3: TGTGCCAGCAGTTACGTATTCAGGCCGAGTACCGGGGAGCTGTTTTTT. It translates to CASSYVFRPSTGELFF.

The sample holds a few counts of this clonotype. The CDR3 DNA reads as TGTGCCAGCGGGCTGCCCCAGCATTTT. It encodes CASGLPQHF. The chain couples TRBV28 to TRBJ1-5; D is ambiguous. This CDR3 is 9 amino acids long. Trimming pared 8 bases from V and 9 bases from J, leaving 5 bases between. Per germline, CDR1 MDHEN and CDR2 SYDVKM. Based on the CDR3 plus reference TRBV28 and TRBJ1-5, the full variable domain is DVKVTQSSRYLVKRTGEKVFLECVQDMDHENMFWYRQDPGLGLRLIYFSYDVKMKEKGDIPEGYSVSREKKERFSLILESASTNQTSMYLCASGLPQHFGDGTRLSIL.

There are a few counts of this clonotype. This sequence joins TRBV11-3 and TRBJ2-2; TRBD2 matches 10 bases. The CDR3 is made up of 16 amino acids. CDR1 is SGHNT and CDR2 is YENEEA in the germline V gene. The J segment lost 3 bases and the V segment lost 3 bases, leaving 4 bases of the junction unmatched. The CDR3 DNA reads as TGTGCCAGCAGCTTTCCGACTAGCGGGCACACCGGGGAGCTGTTTTTT. Translated: CASSFPTSGHTGELFF.

The table lists this clonotype with many counts. The CDR3 nucleotides read TGTGCCATCGAGGGAGGGTGTGACTACGAGCAGTACTTC. It encodes CAIEGGCDYEQYF. This sequence joins TRBV5-5 and TRBJ2-7, with 7 positions matching TRBD2. V dropped 9 bases and J dropped 3; count of bases not matched to a gene: 9. The CDR3 runs 13 residues. Germline V lookup: CDR1 SGHKS, CDR2 YYEKEE (reference sequence).

The chain uses TRBV27 and TRBJ1-6; no clear D gene. Germline V gives CDR1 MNHEY, CDR2 SMNVEV (reference sequence). Trimming shortened V by 3 bases and J by 13 bases, and 10 bases separated the two germline ends. The CDR3 has 12 residues. The chain's CDR3 is CASSFGEGPLHF. CDR3 DNA sequence: TGTGCCAGCAGTTTCGGCGAAGGCCCCCTCCACTTT.

This clonotype has just a few counts. V and J are TRBV6-2 or TRBV6-3 and TRBJ1-5, with a possible D match to TRBD1 (5 bases). The CDR3 covers 15 residues. V lost 6 bases and J lost 3, with 15 bases in between. Germline loops: CDR1 MNHEY, CDR2 SVGEGT. The CDR3 bases are TGTGCCAGCAGCTCCCGGGGGGTTCCCAATCAGCCCCAGCATTTT. It is translated as CASSSRGVPNQPQHF.

This clonotype was seen repeatedly, ten times or more. V usage is TRBV11-2 and J usage is TRBJ1-2; D may be TRBD1 (6 bases). The CDR3 is 14 amino acids. Trimming stripped 5 bases from V and 0 bases from J, with 10 bases between. The germline V gene has CDR1 SGHAT and CDR2 FQNNGV. The CDR3 coding sequence is TGTGCCAGCAGCCAGGACAGAGCTAACTATGGCTACACCTTC. Amino acids: CASSQDRANYGYTF. The variable domain in full, completed from reference TRBV11-2 and TRBJ1-2, reads EAGVAQSPRYKIIEKRQSVAFWCNPISGHATLYWYQQILGQGPKLLIQFQNNGVVDDSQLPKDRFSAERLKGVDSTLKIQPAKLEDSAVYLCASSQDRANYGYTFGSGTRLTVV.

This chain joins TRBV30 and TRBJ2-3; TRBD2 is a possible D gene (7 bases). This CDR3 is built from 14 residues. The V end was cut by 2 bases, the J end by 3 bases, with 12 bases between. Per germline, CDR1 GTSNPN and CDR2 SVGIG (reference sequence). The CDR3 nucleotides are TGTGCCTGGAGTTTGGCGGGGGCGACAGATACGCAGTATTTT. Protein: CAWSLAGATDTQYF.

The V call is TRBV20-1, the J call TRBJ1-3; D is ambiguous. Trimming removed 3 bases from V and 4 bases from J, with 13 bases in between. The CDR3 covers 14 residues. In germline, CDR1 is DFQATT, CDR2 SNEGSKA (reference sequence). The CDR3 DNA reads as TGCAGTGCTAGCGAGCTGGGAACGGGAAACACCATATATTTT. It codes for CSASELGTGNTIYF.

CDR3 coding DNA: TGTGCCAGCAGACTTAAGACAGGCGAAAAACTGTTTTTT. Residues: CASRLKTGEKLFF. The chain recombines TRBV7-9 with TRBJ1-4; D perhaps matches TRBD1 (6 bases). CDR1 is SEHNR and CDR2 is FQNEAQ in the germline V gene (reference sequence). The CDR3 runs to 13 residues. Trimming removed 6 bases at V and 8 bases at J, with 13 bases between.

As for this clonotype: A much larger clone lies one base from this, so it may be a read error. CDR3 region: CAWRSQTNTAAFF. CDR3 nucleotides: TGTGCCTGGAGGTCACAGACGAACACTGCAGCTTTCTTT. This chain joins TRBV30 and TRBJ1-1; D gene uncertain. The CDR3 extends over 13 amino acids. Germline CDR1 reads GTSNPN; CDR2 reads SVGIG (reference sequence).

V and J are TRBV3-1 and TRBJ2-2; D assignment may be TRBD1 or TRBD2 (5 bases each). Trimming removed 5 bases from V and 5 bases from J, with 12 bases in between. The CDR3 totals 14 residues. The germline CDR1 and CDR2 sequences are LGHDT and YNNKEL (reference sequence). CDR3 sequence: CASSEDGGTGELFF. The DNA of the CDR3 is TGTGCCAGCAGCGAGGATGGGGGAACCGGGGAGCTGTTTTTT. Looking up the rest from reference TRBV3-1 and TRBJ2-2 gives the full variable domain: DTAVSQTPKYLVTQMGNDKSIKCEQNLGHDTMYWYKQDSKKFLKIMFSYNNKELIINETVPNRFSPKSPDKAHLNLHINSLELGDSAVYFCASSEDGGTGELFFGEGSRLTVL.

The chain has TRBV6-1 and TRBJ2-5, with 7 bases matching TRBD1. CDR1 is MNHNS, CDR2 SASEGT, per germline. CDR3 size: 15 residues. V lost 6 bases, J lost 5 bases, and 12 bases stayed unmatched. The CDR3 is CASRRTGRFPETQYF. The CDR3 coding sequence is TGTGCCAGCAGAAGGACAGGACGGTTTCCGGAGACCCAGTACTTC.

This clonotype was counted only a few times. The gene calls are TRBV5-1 and TRBJ2-2; 8 bases match TRBD1. V shed 4 bases, J shed 5 bases, and the junction held 10 bases outside the gene matches. The CDR3 runs 16 residues. The germline V gene encodes CDR1 SGHRS and CDR2 YFSETQ. The DNA of the CDR3 is TGCGCCAGCAGCGATACCCCAGGGGGCTCGACCGGGGAGCTGTTTTTT. It specifies CASSDTPGGSTGELFF.

As for this clonotype: At one end the junction does not follow the germline gene, possibly because of a read error. The gene calls are TRBV18 and TRBJ1-4; possibly TRBD1 for D (6 bases). CDR1 is KGHSH, CDR2 LQKENI, per germline. The CDR3 covers 14 residues. CDR3 sequence (DNA): TGTACCAGCTCACCTCGGCAGGGGCAAGAAAAACTGTTTTTT. Encoded protein: CTSSPRQGQEKLFF.

CDR3 nucleotides: TGTGCCAGCAGCTCCGGGACAGGGGATATGAACACTGAAGCTTTCTTT. Amino acid sequence: CASSSGTGDMNTEAFF. The rearrangement joins TRBV11-2 to TRBJ1-1; 10 nucleotides agree with TRBD1. After removal of 4 bases from V and 0 bases from J, the junction contained 5 bases not matched to a gene. This CDR3 comprises 16 residues. CDR1 and CDR2 (germline): SGHAT, FQNNGV.

This clonotype was counted a few times. The chain links TRBV5-5 to TRBJ2-5, with a tentative D call TRBD1 (6 bases). The CDR3 has 13 amino acids. Germline V gives CDR1 SGHKS, CDR2 YYEKEE (reference sequence). The V and J ends lost 4 bases and 9 bases respectively, with 16 bases between them. In DNA form, the CDR3 reads TGTGCCAGCAGCCGGGACATGGGAAAAGCCCAGTACTTC. Its protein product is CASSRDMGKAQYF.

The CDR3 is CASLSSGRPEQYF. The CDR3 DNA is TGTGCCAGCTTGTCTAGCGGGAGGCCCGAGCAGTACTTC. This chain links TRBV6-1 with TRBJ2-7; TRBD2 matches 11 bases. The CDR3 loop spans 13 amino acids. Germline V gives CDR1 MNHNS, CDR2 SASEGT. V lost 8 bases to trimming and J lost 6 bases; unmatched junction nucleotides: 6.

This clonotype was observed many times. The chain recombines TRBV2 with TRBJ2-6, with no clear D. V was clipped by 4 bases and J by 4 bases, with 11 bases between them. CDR1 SNHLY and CDR2 FYNNEI come from the germline V gene. This CDR3 contains 15 residues. This chain's CDR3 is CASSVQPAGANVLTF. The CDR3 region has the DNA TGTGCCAGCAGTGTTCAGCCGGCCGGGGCCAACGTCCTGACTTTC.

This clonotype was seen ten or more times. The chain employs TRBV29-1 and TRBJ1-1; D is undetermined. Germline V gives CDR1 SQVTM, CDR2 ANQGSEA. This CDR3 spans 12 amino acids. Between the trimmed V and J ends, which lost 7 bases and 7 bases, there was a span of 16 bases. The CDR3 nucleotides are TGCAGCGCCGGCATGGCGGAGGGTGAAGCTTTCTTT. Translated: CSAGMAEGEAFF.

The rearrangement uses TRBV19 and TRBJ1-6; D gene unclear. The CDR3 contains 15 residues. V lost 6 bases and J 5 bases, leaving 14 bases between the germline ends. Germline V gives CDR1 LNHDA, CDR2 SQIVND (reference sequence). The CDR3 DNA reads TGTGCCAGTAGAAACCGGACGGTTCATAATTCACCCCTCCACTTT. Translation gives CASRNRTVHNSPLHF.

V and J are TRBV29-1 and TRBJ2-3; tentatively, D is TRBD1 (5 bases). The CDR3 spans 15 residues. The germline V and J ends were trimmed by 4 bases and 0 bases, with 14 bases remaining between them. Germline assignment: CDR1 SQVTM and CDR2 ANQGSEA. CDR3 region: CSVALGQTSTDTQYF. As DNA, the CDR3 is TGCAGCGTTGCTCTCGGACAAACTAGCACAGATACGCAGTATTTT.

This clonotype was recorded many times. V is TRBV15 and J is TRBJ2-5, with a tentative D call TRBD1 (6 bases). Germline V gene sequence: CDR1 LNHNV, CDR2 YYDKDF (reference sequence). The CDR3 runs 13 residues. V was clipped by 3 bases and J by 4 bases, with 9 bases between them. In DNA, the CDR3 is TGTGCCACCAGCAGCACAGGGCGAGAGACCCAGTACTTC. Translated: CATSSTGRETQYF. Together with reference TRBV15 and TRBJ2-5, the CDR3 gives the full variable domain: DAMVIQNPRYQVTQFGKPVTLSCSQTLNHNVMYWYQQKSSQAPKLLFHYYDKDFNNEADTPDNFQSRRPNTSFCFLDIRSPGLGDTAMYLCATSSTGRETQYFGPGTRLLVL.

This clonotype was counted only a few times. A much larger clonotype is one base distant, so this may be a read error. The chain uses TRBV24-1 and TRBJ1-1; D unclear. CDR3 size: 14 residues. From germline, CDR1 is KGHDR and CDR2 SFDVKD. CDR3 bases: TGTGCCGCCAGTGATGAAGGCACGAACACTGAAGCTTTCTTT. It codes for CAASDEGTNTEAFF.